These 14 T cell receptor beta chains were all obtained from the same sample, sequenced in a study of CD8+CD57+ T cells in acquired aplastic anemia. According to the study, genomic DNA was the template for TCR beta VDJ and CDR3 profiling. TCRdb re-analysed the reads in MiXCR, keeping a single row per CDR3 protein. Here the sample spans 150,000 to 200,000 distinct CDR3 sequences, roughly 45% being singletons. The sequenced sample consisted of sorted CD4+, CD8+, or CD8+CD57+ T cells (not recorded which) from PBMCs. All receptors derive from a human donor in good health.

About this clonotype: A much larger clone differs by one base, so this may be a read error. The chain is built from TRBV9 and TRBJ1-4, with no clear D. Germline V lookup: CDR1 SGDLS, CDR2 YYNGEE. This CDR3 is 15 amino acids long. Here the CDR3 reads CASSVGQMKNEELFF. As DNA, the CDR3 is TGTGCCAGCAGCGTAGGGCAGATGAAGAATGAAGAACTGTTTTTT.

J is TRBJ2-7 and V is TRBV6-2 or TRBV6-3, with D possibly being TRBD2 (6 bases). This CDR3 spans 14 amino acids. Germline V lookup: CDR1 MNHEY, CDR2 SVGEGT. V was trimmed by 6 bases and J by 2 bases, leaving 14 bases between them. CDR3: CASSLSWGAYEQYF. As DNA, the CDR3 is TGTGCCAGCAGCCTTTCATGGGGGGCCTACGAGCAGTACTTC.

This clonotype has at least ten counts. V is TRBV19 and J is TRBJ2-1; 9 bases align to TRBD1. Germline CDR1 reads LNHDA; CDR2 reads SQIVND (reference sequence). The CDR3 is 14 residues long. With 5 bases clipped from V and 6 bases from J, the junction kept 5 bases outside the gene matches. The CDR3 loop is CASSFEDRGNEQFF. DNA of the CDR3: TGTGCCAGTAGTTTTGAGGACAGGGGCAATGAGCAGTTCTTC.

The chain employs TRBV10-2 and TRBJ1-6, with TRBD1 matching 9 bases. The CDR3 length is 14 residues. V gave up 3 bases and J gave up 9 bases; unmatched junction bases: 3. The germline CDR1 and CDR2 sequences are WSHSY and SAAADI. This CDR3 is CASSDLGQGSPLHF. The CDR3 coding sequence is TGCGCCAGCAGTGATTTGGGACAGGGTTCACCCCTCCACTTT.

The V call is TRBV20-1, the J call TRBJ1-1; D is uncertain. The length of the CDR3 is 14 residues. V lost 0 bases, J lost 1 base, and 9 bases lay in between. CDR1 is DFQATT, CDR2 SNEGSKA, per germline (reference sequence). The CDR3 sequence is CSAREITTNTEAFF. The CDR3 DNA is TGCAGTGCTAGAGAAATCACGACGAACACTGAAGCTTTCTTT.

This chain joins TRBV10-3 and TRBJ1-2; 8 nucleotides match TRBD1. The V segment lost 7 bases and the J segment 2 bases; nucleotides outside the gene matches: 6. Germline lookup yields CDR1 ENHRY and CDR2 SYGVKD. The CDR3 contains 14 residues. DNA of the CDR3: TGTGCCATCAAAGGCGACAGGGGCAACTATGGCTACACCTTC. It codes for CAIKGDRGNYGYTF.

The chain couples TRBV29-1 to TRBJ2-2; D gene ambiguous. The length of the CDR3 is 12 residues. V lost 4 bases to trimming and J lost 5 bases, with 8 bases between them. Germline-derived CDR1 and CDR2 are SQVTM and ANQGSEA. The CDR3 sequence is CSVAVGTGELFF. CDR3 nucleotide sequence: TGCAGCGTTGCGGTCGGGACCGGGGAGCTGTTTTTT.

The rearrangement links TRBV28 to TRBJ2-7, with 9 bases identical to TRBD1. The V and J ends lost 3 bases and 10 bases, in that order; junction bases with no gene match: 13. The CDR3 loop spans 15 amino acids. Germline loops: CDR1 MDHEN, CDR2 SYDVKM. The CDR3 is CASSFTGTGSTRQYF. CDR3 nucleotides: TGTGCCAGCAGTTTCACCGGGACAGGGTCTACGCGACAGTACTTC.

This clonotype was observed many times. V is TRBV20-1 and J is TRBJ2-5; 12 nucleotides agree with TRBD2. CDR1 and CDR2 (germline): DFQATT, SNEGSKA (reference sequence). Trimming at V came to 5 bases and at J to 5 bases, leaving 9 bases not matched to a gene. The CDR3 sequence is 15 residues long. This CDR3 reads CSAQTSGRGMETQYF. The CDR3 nucleotides are TGCAGTGCTCAGACTAGCGGGAGAGGGATGGAGACCCAGTACTTC.

The chain is built from TRBV19 and TRBJ1-1; D remains unclear. The CDR3 is 15 amino acids. From germline, CDR1 is LNHDA and CDR2 SQIVND (reference sequence). V was trimmed by 1 base and J by 1 base, leaving 10 bases between them. CDR3 nucleotide sequence: TGTGCCAGTAGTATAGGGACGGGAACGAACACTGAAGCTTTCTTT. The encoded protein is CASSIGTGTNTEAFF. The full variable domain, completed using reference TRBV19 and TRBJ1-1, is DGGITQSPKYLFRKEGQNVTLSCEQNLNHDAMYWYRQDPGQGLRLIYYSQIVNDFQKGDIAEGYSVSREKKESFPLTVTSAQKNPTAFYLCASSIGTGTNTEAFFGQGTRLTVV.

V and J are TRBV20-1 and TRBJ1-6; D remains ambiguous. This CDR3 has 13 amino acids. Per germline, CDR1 DFQATT and CDR2 SNEGSKA (reference sequence). The V and J ends lost 3 bases and 13 bases respectively, with 16 bases between them. The CDR3 nucleotides read TGCAGTGCTAGTGCGGACGGGATCTGGCCCCTCCACTTT. Translated, it gives CSASADGIWPLHF.

The rearrangement uses TRBV2 and TRBJ2-1, with D uncertain. The CDR3 contains 13 residues. The V end was cut by 6 bases, the J end by 7 bases, with 13 bases between. The germline V gene has CDR1 SNHLY and CDR2 FYNNEI. The CDR3 DNA is TGTGCCAGCAGCAAATCGGAAGGTAATGAGCAGTTCTTC. This codes for CASSKSEGNEQFF.

V gene TRBV12-3 or TRBV12-4 combines with J gene TRBJ1-2; D is possibly TRBD1 (6 bases). Trimming pared 3 bases from V and 8 bases from J, leaving 13 bases between. The CDR3 has 13 amino acids. CDR3 nucleotides: TGTGCCAGCAGTTTTCGGGGGCAGGGGGGCTACACCTTC. As protein: CASSFRGQGGYTF.

The V and J genes are TRBV20-1 and TRBJ1-1, with D possibly TRBD1 on 6 matching bases. The CDR3 runs 16 residues. V shed 5 bases and J shed 4 bases, with 23 bases lying between them. CDR1 is DFQATT and CDR2 is SNEGSKA in the germline V gene (reference sequence). The CDR3 nucleotides are TGCAGTGCTCGACTTCCGGGGGCGGCGGTGAGCACTGAAGCTTTCTTT. Its protein product is CSARLPGAAVSTEAFF.